This is a list of T cell receptor beta chains from one sample in a study of cytomegalovirus exposure and HLA in healthy donors. The data were produced by immunoSEQ multiplex PCR, yet TCRdb's version contains in-frame clones alone and is incomplete. The sample has approximately 170,000 clones, 80% to 90% seen once. Sequenced: PBMCs. Receptors were obtained from a male donor in good health and CMV-seronegative. Each CDR3 is given with its conserved first and last residue. Each record gives: clone size, D gene, V gene, J gene, CDR3 DNA, CDR3 protein. A D gene is named only where the DNA matches it firmly. Some rows mark clone size as missing; the rest say once, few, many or name a class of expanded clone.

-	TRBD1	TRBV9	TRBJ2-3	TGTGCCAGCAGCGCACAGGGGGCACGGGCAGATACGCAGTATTTT	CASSAQGARADTQYF
-	TRBD1	TRBV7-2	TRBJ1-2	TGTGCCAGCAGCCCAGGACAGGGGGCCATCTATGGCTACACCTTC	CASSPGQGAIYGYTF
-	-	TRBV18	TRBJ1-5	TGTGCCAGCTCGGAGGGTATCCAGCCCCAGCATTTT	CASSEGIQPQHF
-	-	TRBV19	TRBJ2-5	TGTGCCAGTAGTATATCCGGGAGCACGGGGACCCAGTACTTC	CASSISGSTGTQYF
once	TRBD1	TRBV7-2	TRBJ2-7	TGTGCCAGCAGCTCGAGGACAGGGTGGGAGCAGTACTTC	CASSSRTGWEQYF
-	TRBD2	TRBV9	TRBJ2-1	TGTGCCAGCAGCGTAGATCCGCGGGGGAGTGACAATGAGCAGTTCTTC	CASSVDPRGSDNEQFF
-	TRBD2	TRBV5-4	TRBJ2-7	TGTGCCAGCAGCTCCCCGGGACTAGCGGGAAGGCAGTACTTC	CASSSPGLAGRQYF
-	TRBD2	TRBV23-1	TRBJ2-2	TGCGCCAGCAGTCACCTGCGGGAGGGCCGCGACGGGGAGCTGTTTTTT	CASSHLREGRDGELFF
-	-	TRBV4-1	TRBJ2-1	TGCGCCAGCGGAGACCTCGACAATGAGCAGTTCTTC	CASGDLDNEQFF
-	TRBD1	TRBV7-3	TRBJ2-7	TGTGCCAGCAGCTCTAACAGGGGCACGGACGAGCAGTACTTC	CASSSNRGTDEQYF
few	-	TRBV30	TRBJ1-4	TGTGCCTGGAGTGGGGCGGGTCCCGAAAAACTGTTTTTT	CAWSGAGPEKLFF
-	TRBD2	TRBV5-1	TRBJ2-4	TGCGCCAGCAGCCCGGGACTAGCGGGGGGTGAGAACATTCAGTACTTC	CASSPGLAGGENIQYF
-	-	TRBV28	TRBJ1-5	TGTGCCAGCAGTCCCCTTGGGGAGGGTCAGCCCCAGCATTTT	CASSPLGEGQPQHF
-	TRBD1	TRBV5-4	TRBJ2-7	TGTGCCAGCAGCTTTTCAGGGGGCGAGCAGTACTTC	CASSFSGGEQYF
-	-	TRBV12-5	TRBJ2-1	TGTGCTAGTGGTTTGGGGACTGATAATGAGCAGTTCTTC	CASGLGTDNEQFF
-	TRBD1	TRBV30	TRBJ2-1	TGTGCCTGGGATCCCCTGACAGGGGGATCGTACAATGAGCAGTTCTTC	CAWDPLTGGSYNEQFF
-	TRBD1	TRBV19	TRBJ2-1	TGTGCCAGTAGTATACAGACAGGGACGGACAATGAGCAGTTCTTC	CASSIQTGTDNEQFF
-	TRBD1	TRBV19	TRBJ1-1	TGTGCCAGTAGTATGGGGACAGGGGACGAAGCTTTCTTT	CASSMGTGDEAFF
-	TRBD1	TRBV6-1	TRBJ2-2	TGTGCCAGCAGTGATCGGACAGGGTCCACCGGGGAGCTGTTTTTT	CASSDRTGSTGELFF
-	-	TRBV18	TRBJ1-1	TGTGCCAGCTCACCATTACAGGGACGGGTGAACACTGAAGCTTTCTTT	CASSPLQGRVNTEAFF
-	-	TRBV7-2	TRBJ2-3	TGTGCCAGCAGCTTAACGTTTCGTGGAAGGGGTAACACAGATACGCAGTATTTT	CASSLTFRGRGNTDTQYF
-	TRBD1	TRBV4-2	TRBJ1-3	TGTGCCAGCAGCCAGCCGACAGGGGCTGGAAACACCATATATTTT	CASSQPTGAGNTIYF
-	TRBD1	TRBV28	TRBJ2-2	TGTGCCAGCAGTTTCGGACAGGGGATCACCGGGGAGCTGTTTTTT	CASSFGQGITGELFF
-	-	TRBV4-1	TRBJ2-7	TGCGCCAGCAGCCAAGAGAATGACTACTCCTACGAGCAGTACTTC	CASSQENDYSYEQYF
-	TRBD2	TRBV11-2	TRBJ2-5	TGTGCCAGCAGCCCAGGGACTAGAGGGTACCTGGAGACCCAGTACTTC	CASSPGTRGYLETQYF
-	TRBD2	TRBV6-5	TRBJ2-7	TGTGCCAGCAGTCCGACTAGCGGGATCTACGAGCAGTACTTC	CASSPTSGIYEQYF
-	-	TRBV27	TRBJ2-7	TGTGCCAGCAGTTTAGGCCTGGCTAGGTCGGACGAGCAGTACTTC	CASSLGLARSDEQYF
-	-	TRBV6-5	TRBJ2-2	TGTGCCAGCAGTTATCTGTCCGGGGAGCTGTTTTTT	CASSYLSGELFF
-	TRBD1	TRBV7-9	TRBJ2-7	TGTGCCAGCAGCTTAGCGGGAGGACAGGGGAACGAGCAGTACTTC	CASSLAGGQGNEQYF
once	-	TRBV7-9	TRBJ1-2	TGTGCCAGCAGCCAACTAGCCTATGGCTACCCCTTC	CASSQLAYGYPF
-	TRBD2	TRBV7-9	TRBJ2-7	TGTGCCAGCAGCTTCAGCGGGACTAGCGGGAGTTACGAGCAGTACTTC	CASSFSGTSGSYEQYF
-	TRBD2	TRBV5-1	TRBJ2-1	TGCGCCAGCAGCCAAACTAGCGGGAGAATTAGGGATGAGCAGTTCTTC	CASSQTSGRIRDEQFF
-	TRBD2	TRBV19	TRBJ2-5	TGTGCCAGTAGTACTAGCGGGGGGGCTTTTGAGACCCAGTACTTC	CASSTSGGAFETQYF
-	TRBD1	TRBV9	TRBJ2-5	TGTGCCAGCAGCCCAAAGACAGGGGGCTTGACCCAGTACTTC	CASSPKTGGLTQYF
-	-	TRBV29-1	TRBJ2-7	TGCAGCGTCCGAGGGATGGACCACGAGCTTTACGAGCAGTACTTC	CSVRGMDHELYEQYF
-	TRBD2	TRBV5-1	TRBJ2-1	TGCGCCAGCAGCTTGATGGCGGGAGGGCCAAATGAGCAGTTCTTC	CASSLMAGGPNEQFF
-	-	TRBV4-3	TRBJ2-1	TGCGCCAGCAGCCAAGAGATCGTGAGAGGGGGTGAGCAGTTCTTC	CASSQEIVRGGEQFF
-	-	TRBV1	TRBJ2-3	TGCACCAGCAGCCAAGATAGGGGGTGGGGTGACACAGATACGCAGTATTTT	CTSSQDRGWGDTDTQYF
-	TRBD1	TRBV7-2	TRBJ2-1	TGTGCCAGCAGCTACACCGGGACAGGGTTCCCTTCCTCCTACAATGAGCAGTTCTTC	CASSYTGTGFPSSYNEQFF
-	TRBD1	TRBV5-8	TRBJ1-5	TGTGCCAGCAGCTTGGCCGGGACAGGGGGTAGCAATCAGCCCCAGCATTTT	CASSLAGTGGSNQPQHF
-	TRBD2	TRBV29-1	TRBJ2-3	TGCAGCGTTACGTCGCGAGCGGGATCTAGCACAGATACGCAGTATTTT	CSVTSRAGSSTDTQYF
-	TRBD1	TRBV2	TRBJ2-1	TGTGCCAGTCCCGGGACAGGGACGGATGAGCAGTTCTTC	CASPGTGTDEQFF
-	TRBD2	TRBV5-1	TRBJ2-5	TGCGCCAGCAGCCTACCGAGCGGGGGAGCCGGGGAGACCCAGTACTTC	CASSLPSGGAGETQYF
-	TRBD2	TRBV27	TRBJ2-1	TGTGCCAGCAGTTTCATAACTAGCGGGAACTACAATGAGCAGTTCTTC	CASSFITSGNYNEQFF
-	TRBD1	TRBV7-9	TRBJ1-3	TGTGCCAGCAGCTCCCATCGGGACAGGGGCTCTGGAAACACCATATATTTT	CASSSHRDRGSGNTIYF
-	TRBD1	TRBV2	TRBJ1-1	TGTGCCAGCAGAAAAGTTACAGGGGGCTCGGGGAAGACTGAAGCTTTCTTT	CASRKVTGGSGKTEAFF
-	-	TRBV25-1	TRBJ2-7	TGTGCCAGCAGGGGCCTAACCTACGAGCAGTACTTC	CASRGLTYEQYF
-	TRBD2	TRBV6-5	TRBJ2-3	TGTGCCAGCAGTTTACTAGCGGGAGGCACAGATACGCAGTATTTT	CASSLLAGGTDTQYF
few	-	TRBV16	TRBJ1-1	TGTGCCAGCAGCGGTGGTGCCAGGGCGGCTGAAGCTTTCTTT	CASSGGARAAEAFF
once	TRBD2	TRBV4-2	TRBJ2-7	TGTGCCAGCAGCCTGGGGCGGGAGGTCTCCTACGAGCAGTACTTC	CASSLGREVSYEQYF
once	-	TRBV7-2	TRBJ2-5	TGTGCCAGCAGCCTCCACCCTTCTCGGGTCGGCGAGACCCAGTACTTC	CASSLHPSRVGETQYF
-	TRBD2	TRBV30	TRBJ2-1	TGTGCCTGGGGGCGGGGGATTTCCTACAATGAGCAGTTCTTC	CAWGRGISYNEQFF
-	TRBD1	TRBV2	TRBJ1-2	TGTGCCAGCAGCCCGGGACAGGGGAACCTCTATGGCTACACCTTC	CASSPGQGNLYGYTF
-	-	TRBV7-2	TRBJ1-1	TGTGCCAGCAGCCCCCCGAATCGAGGCACTGAAGCTTTCTTT	CASSPPNRGTEAFF
-	-	TRBV4-2	TRBJ2-2	TGTGCCAGCAGCCAAGATGGGGCGGTCACCGGGGAGCTGTTTTTT	CASSQDGAVTGELFF
-	-	TRBV9	TRBJ2-7	TGTGCCAGCAGCGTAGGGCACAGAGACTACGAGCAGTACTTC	CASSVGHRDYEQYF
-	TRBD1	TRBV12-5	TRBJ1-5	TGTGCTAGTGCCCCGCCGGGACAGGGTGATTTTTCGGATCAGCCCCAGCATTTT	CASAPPGQGDFSDQPQHF
-	TRBD2	TRBV5-1	TRBJ2-7	TGCGCCAGCAGAAGCGGGAGCAGCTACGAGCAGTACTTC	CASRSGSSYEQYF
once	TRBD1	TRBV5-6	TRBJ2-6	TGTGCCAGCAGCCCGGGGGGGACAGGGGGCGCCGGGGCCAACGTCCTGACTTTC	CASSPGGTGGAGANVLTF
-	TRBD2	TRBV4-2	TRBJ2-7	TGTGCCAGCAGCCAAGTTGGCGGGAGGCTTTCCTACGAGCAGTACTTC	CASSQVGGRLSYEQYF